A selection of T cell receptor beta chains follows, all from one sample in a study of blood T cells in healthy people across ages. Each CDR3 protein gets one entry after TCRdb re-called the 5' RACE reads with MiXCR. The repertoire includes some 1,800,000 distinct CDR3 sequences, about 39% of them detected once, and under 30% sits in the top ten. Material: blood. The receptors shown here come from a human donor in good health. CDR3s include the opening cysteine and the closing phenylalanine or tryptophan. D genes are given only for firm matches. Size is omitted from some rows. Given values are once, few, many or a class for expanded clones.

.,TRBV6-2/TRBV6-3,TRBJ1-5,few,14,CASSPRDYNQPQHF,TGTGCCAGCAGTCCCCGGGACTATAATCAGCCCCAGCATTTT
.,TRBV5-1,TRBJ2-6,.,15,CASSLGPAGANVLTF,TGCGCCAGCAGCTTGGGGCCAGCCGGGGCCAACGTCCTGACTTTC
.,TRBV29-1,TRBJ1-1,.,12,CSVDVGDTEAFF,TGCAGCGTTGATGTGGGGGACACTGAAGCTTTCTTT
.,TRBV29-1,TRBJ2-7,many,12,CSGQSNSYEQYF,TGCAGCGGACAATCTAACTCCTACGAGCAGTACTTC
.,TRBV3-1,TRBJ2-3,.,15,CASGPNRLDADTQYF,TGTGCCAGCGGCCCAAACCGACTAGACGCAGATACGCAGTATTTT
TRBD2,TRBV3-1,TRBJ2-4,few,17,CASSQDLAGESKNIQYF,TGTGCCAGCAGCCAAGATCTAGCGGGGGAGTCGAAAAACATTCAGTACTTC
.,TRBV12-3/TRBV12-4,TRBJ1-2,.,16,CASSAGGFEGVYGYTF,TGTGCCAGCAGTGCCGGGGGGTTTGAGGGCGTCTACGGCTACACCTTC
TRBD1,TRBV20-1,TRBJ2-3,.,17,CSARTPTGGRFTDTQYF,TGCAGTGCTAGAACACCCACAGGGGGCCGATTCACAGATACGCAGTATTTT
.,TRBV29-1,TRBJ2-7,.,12,CSVSDGRGEQYF,TGCAGCGTTTCGGACGGAAGGGGCGAGCAGTACTTC
TRBD1,TRBV9,TRBJ2-6,.,16,CASSVDRGTGANVLTF,TGTGCCAGCAGCGTAGACAGGGGGACTGGGGCCAACGTCCTGACTTTC
.,TRBV6-2/TRBV6-3,TRBJ1-2,few,13,CASRGYTNYGYTF,TGTGCCAGCAGGGGATACACCAACTATGGCTACACCTTC
.,TRBV20-1,TRBJ2-1,few,14,CSAGAGFTYNEQFF,TGCAGTGCTGGCGCAGGGTTCACCTACAATGAGCAGTTCTTC
TRBD2,TRBV7-8,TRBJ2-5,.,15,CASSSSGAGQETQYF,TGTGCCAGCAGCTCGAGCGGGGCCGGGCAAGAGACCCAGTACTTC
TRBD1,TRBV19,TRBJ2-4,.,15,CASSLRPGQQNIQYF,TGTGCCAGTAGCCTAAGACCGGGACAGCAAAACATTCAGTACTTC
TRBD2,TRBV12-5,TRBJ2-3,.,18,CASGLEWAREGGTDTQYF,TGTGCTAGTGGTTTGGAATGGGCACGGGAGGGCGGAACAGATACGCAGTATTTT
TRBD1,TRBV5-1,TRBJ2-2,.,16,CASSYDRGPSTGELFF,TGCGCCAGCAGCTACGACAGGGGACCGAGCACCGGGGAGCTGTTTTTT
.,TRBV29-1,TRBJ2-5,.,11,CSVVAAETQYF,TGCAGCGTTGTTGCGGCAGAGACCCAGTACTTC
.,TRBV25-1,TRBJ1-1,once,15,CASTYGEGWYTEAFF,TGTGCCAGCACCTACGGGGAGGGGTGGTACACTGAAGCTTTCTTT
.,TRBV5-5,TRBJ2-6,.,15,CASSLGGSGANVPTF,TGTGCCAGCAGCTTGGGGGGATCAGGGGCCAACGTCCCGACTTTC
TRBD1,TRBV12-3/TRBV12-4,TRBJ1-2,.,15,CASSFRTGEADGYTF,TGTGCCAGCAGTTTCAGGACAGGGGAAGCCGATGGCTACACCTTC
.,TRBV24-1,TRBJ2-1,.,16,CATSPPGEWGLHEQFF,TGTGCCACCAGCCCCCCGGGAGAGTGGGGGCTCCATGAGCAGTTCTTC
.,TRBV7-2,TRBJ1-5,.,14,CASSLPGAGQPQHF,TGTGCCAGCAGCTTACCGGGGGCCGGTCAGCCCCAGCATTTT
.,TRBV12-3/TRBV12-4,TRBJ1-3,.,11,CASSPINTIYF,TGTGCCAGCAGTCCCATCAACACCATATATTTT
TRBD1,TRBV20-1,TRBJ2-7,.,18,CSARDPGQSGQGTYEQYF,TGCAGTGCTAGAGATCCTGGGCAGTCGGGACAGGGGACCTACGAGCAGTACTTC
TRBD1,TRBV6-1,TRBJ1-1,.,14,CASGRTGGVYEAFF,TGTGCCAGCGGGAGGACAGGAGGGGTGTATGAAGCTTTCTTT
TRBD2,TRBV6-1,TRBJ2-3,.,18,CASSRTEASGGLTDTQYF,TGTGCCAGCAGCCGCACTGAAGCTAGCGGGGGACTCACAGATACGCAGTATTTT
.,TRBV7-3,TRBJ2-7,.,13,CASSAQAGDKQYF,TGTGCCAGCAGCGCCCAAGCCGGGGATAAGCAGTACTTC
TRBD2,TRBV24-1,TRBJ2-1,few,16,CATSDFRGGGFNEQFF,TGTGCCACCAGTGATTTCCGCGGGGGAGGGTTCAATGAGCAGTTCTTC
TRBD1,TRBV5-1,TRBJ1-2,once,16,CASSFRPTTGGKGYTF,TGCGCCAGCAGCTTCCGCCCAACCACAGGGGGCAAAGGCTACACCTTC